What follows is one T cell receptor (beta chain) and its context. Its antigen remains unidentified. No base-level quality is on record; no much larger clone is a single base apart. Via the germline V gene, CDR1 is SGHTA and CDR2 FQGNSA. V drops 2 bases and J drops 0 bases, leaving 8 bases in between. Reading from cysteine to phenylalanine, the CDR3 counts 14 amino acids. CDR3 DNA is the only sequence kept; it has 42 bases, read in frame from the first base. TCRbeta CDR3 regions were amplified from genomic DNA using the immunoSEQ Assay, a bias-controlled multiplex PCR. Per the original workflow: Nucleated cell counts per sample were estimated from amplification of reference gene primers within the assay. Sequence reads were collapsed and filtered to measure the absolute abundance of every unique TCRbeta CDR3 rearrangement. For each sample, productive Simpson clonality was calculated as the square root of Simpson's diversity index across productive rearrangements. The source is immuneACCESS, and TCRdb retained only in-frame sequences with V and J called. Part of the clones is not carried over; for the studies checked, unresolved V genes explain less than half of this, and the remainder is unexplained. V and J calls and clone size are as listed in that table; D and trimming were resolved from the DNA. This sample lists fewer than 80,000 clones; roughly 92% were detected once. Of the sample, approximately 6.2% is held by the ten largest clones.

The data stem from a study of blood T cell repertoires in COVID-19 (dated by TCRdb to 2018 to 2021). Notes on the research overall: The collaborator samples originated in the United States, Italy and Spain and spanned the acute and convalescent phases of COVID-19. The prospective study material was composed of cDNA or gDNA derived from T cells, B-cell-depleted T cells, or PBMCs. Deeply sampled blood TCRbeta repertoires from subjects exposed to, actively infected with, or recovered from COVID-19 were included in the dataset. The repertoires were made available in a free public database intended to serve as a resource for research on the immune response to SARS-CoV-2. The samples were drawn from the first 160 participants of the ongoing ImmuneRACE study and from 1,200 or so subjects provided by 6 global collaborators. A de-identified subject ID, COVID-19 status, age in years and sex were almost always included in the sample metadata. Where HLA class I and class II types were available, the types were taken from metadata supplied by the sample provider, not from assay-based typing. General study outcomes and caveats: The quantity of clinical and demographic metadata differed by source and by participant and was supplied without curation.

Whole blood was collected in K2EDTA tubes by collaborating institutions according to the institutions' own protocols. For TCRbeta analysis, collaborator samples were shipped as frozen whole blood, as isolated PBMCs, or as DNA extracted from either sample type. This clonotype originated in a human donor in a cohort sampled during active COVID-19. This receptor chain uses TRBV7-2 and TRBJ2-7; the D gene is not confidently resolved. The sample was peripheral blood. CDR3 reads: CASSLQLNSYEQYF. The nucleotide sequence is TGTGCCAGCAGCTTACAACTGAACTCCTACGAGCAGTACTTC.